Below, 10 T cell receptor beta chains from the same sample are listed, as sequenced in a study of blood T cell repertoires in COVID-19. The protocol was immunoSEQ multiplex PCR, while the TCRdb copy is restricted to in-frame clones and leaves out a portion. The sample yields 150,000 to 180,000 clones, approximately 85% seen once. Sequences were obtained from peripheral blood. Receptor source: a man between 60 and 75 years old with COVID-19, enrolled during active disease.

V and J are TRBV6-2 or TRBV6-3 and TRBJ2-1, with 9 bases matching TRBD2. The germline gives CDR1 MNHEY, CDR2 SVGEGT. This CDR3 has 15 residues. The J segment lost 7 bases and the V segment lost 4 bases, leaving 8 bases of the junction unmatched. The DNA of the CDR3 is TGTGCCAGCAGTTGGGGACTAGCTGGGACGAATGAGCAGTTCTTC. Protein sequence: CASSWGLAGTNEQFF.

The chain is built from TRBV6-2 or TRBV6-3 and TRBJ2-7; 10 bases are shared with TRBD2. Looked up from germline, CDR1 is MNHEY and CDR2 is SVGEGT. J was trimmed by 2 bases and V by 10 bases; bases with no gene match: 11. This CDR3 has 15 residues. The CDR3 sequence: CATSGTSGAPYEQYF. CDR3 bases: TGTGCCACCAGCGGCACTAGCGGGGCCCCCTACGAGCAGTACTTC.

The V gene is TRBV11-3, the J gene TRBJ2-7, with a tentative D call TRBD1 (5 bases). The germline CDR1 and CDR2 sequences are SGHNT and YENEEA. CDR3 length equals 15 residues. Trimming removed 0 bases at V and 7 bases at J, with 16 bases between. In DNA form, the CDR3 reads TGTGCCAGCAGCTTAGATACAACAGGCATTAGGGAGCAGTACTTC. This gives the protein CASSLDTTGIREQYF.

This clone appeared a single time. The chain uses TRBV20-1 and TRBJ1-1; 8 positions agree with TRBD1. The trim removed 3 bases at V and 4 bases at J, leaving 7 bases unmatched. Germline V gives CDR1 DFQATT, CDR2 SNEGSKA (reference sequence). The CDR3 is 14 amino acids. The CDR3 sequence is CSASLSRGRTEAFF. CDR3 bases: TGCAGTGCTAGTCTTTCCAGGGGGCGCACTGAAGCTTTCTTT.

This chain joins TRBV15 and TRBJ1-1; D is undetermined. This CDR3 region has 13 residues. Trimming removed 0 bases from V and 6 bases from J, with 8 bases in between. The V gene's germline CDR1 is LNHNV and CDR2 YYDKDF (reference sequence). The DNA of the CDR3 is TGTGCCACCAGCAGAGACCTATTCTCTGAAGCTTTCTTT. Translated, it gives CATSRDLFSEAFF.

The chain employs TRBV3-1 (or the pseudogene TRBV3-2) and TRBJ2-1; 12 positions match TRBD2. Germline CDR1 is LGHDT and CDR2 is YNNKEL (reference sequence). The CDR3 sequence is 16 residues long. V lost 4 bases and J lost 4; bases outside the gene matches: 5. CDR3 sequence: CASSRLGLAGYNEQFF. The CDR3 DNA reads TGTGCCAGCAGCCGACTCGGACTAGCGGGGTACAATGAGCAGTTCTTC.

The chain uses TRBV5-4 and TRBJ1-2; D possibly corresponds to TRBD1 (6 bases). V was pared by 0 bases and J by 4 bases, with 19 bases between. Germline V gives CDR1 SGHNT, CDR2 YYREEE (reference sequence). The CDR3 spans 17 residues. As DNA, the CDR3 is TGTGCCAGCAGCTTGGGCGGGGGGCGCCAGGGCGGCTATGGCTACACCTTC. This encodes CASSLGGGRQGGYGYTF.

This clone was counted only a few times. This chain links TRBV18 with TRBJ1-5; TRBD1 is a possible D gene (5 bases). The CDR3 is 15 amino acids. V was pared by 1 base and J by 2 bases, with 9 bases between. CDR1 KGHSH and CDR2 LQKENI come from the germline V gene. CDR3: CASSPQGGGNQPQHF. CDR3 in DNA: TGTGCCAGCTCACCACAGGGAGGGGGCAATCAGCCCCAGCATTTT. The full variable domain, with the rest looked up from reference TRBV18 and TRBJ1-5, is NAGVMQNPRHLVRRRGQEARLRCSPMKGHSHVYWYRQLPEEGLKFMVYLQKENIIDESGMPKERFSAEFPKEGPSILRIQQVVRGDSAAYFCASSPQGGGNQPQHFGDGTRLSIL.

About this clone itself: The same CDR3 arises from other DNA sequences in this sample as well. The V gene is TRBV7-2, the J gene TRBJ2-7; D is possibly TRBD1 (6 bases). V lost 0 bases and J 0 bases, leaving 12 bases between the germline ends. The V gene's germline CDR1 is SGHTA and CDR2 FQGNSA. The CDR3 runs to 16 residues. The CDR3 bases are TGTGCCAGCAGCTTAGCCCGGACAGAGAGCTCCTACGAGCAGTACTTC. Translation: CASSLARTESSYEQYF.

The chain carries TRBV19 and TRBJ1-2; 9 nucleotides agree with TRBD1. Trimming cost V 3 bases and J 11 bases; bases outside gene matches: 16. The V gene's germline CDR1 is LNHDA and CDR2 SQIVND (reference sequence). This CDR3 contains 16 residues. The CDR3 spells CASSMVGDRALAGYTF. CDR3 DNA: TGTGCCAGTAGTATGGTAGGGGACAGGGCCCTCGCCGGGTACACCTTC.